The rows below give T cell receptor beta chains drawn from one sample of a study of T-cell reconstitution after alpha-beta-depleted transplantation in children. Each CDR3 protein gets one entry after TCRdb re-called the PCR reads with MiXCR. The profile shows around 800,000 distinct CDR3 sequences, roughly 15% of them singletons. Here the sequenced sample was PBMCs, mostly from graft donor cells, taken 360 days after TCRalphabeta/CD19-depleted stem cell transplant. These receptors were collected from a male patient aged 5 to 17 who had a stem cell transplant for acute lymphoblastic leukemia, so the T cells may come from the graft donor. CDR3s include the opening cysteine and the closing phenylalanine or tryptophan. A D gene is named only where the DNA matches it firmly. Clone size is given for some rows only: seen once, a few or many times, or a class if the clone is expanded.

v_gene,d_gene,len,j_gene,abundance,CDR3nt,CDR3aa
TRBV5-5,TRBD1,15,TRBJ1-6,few,TGTGCCAGCAGCTTCCGTACAGGGGGGAATTCACCCCTCCACTTT,CASSFRTGGNSPLHF
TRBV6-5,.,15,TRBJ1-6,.,TGTGCCAGCAGTTACTTGGCAGGGAATAGGTCACCCCTCCACTTT,CASSYLAGNRSPLHF
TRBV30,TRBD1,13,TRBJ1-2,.,TGTGCCTCCACTGTGACAGGGGACTGTGGCTACACCTTC,CASTVTGDCGYTF
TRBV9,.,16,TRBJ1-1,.,TGTGCCAGCAGCTCCGTTCTCTTCTCAGGCCGGACTGAAGCTTTCTTT,CASSSVLFSGRTEAFF
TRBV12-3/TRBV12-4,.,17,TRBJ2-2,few,TGTGCCAGCAGTTGGGACGGGAGCGTGATGAACACCGGGGAGCTGTTTTTT,CASSWDGSVMNTGELFF
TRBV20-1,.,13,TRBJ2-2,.,TGCAGTGCTAGAAGTCGACGGACCGGGGAGCTGTTTTTT,CSARSRRTGELFF
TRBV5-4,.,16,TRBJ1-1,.,TGTGCCAGCAGCTCCGGTCTTGGGGGCAAGGACACTGAAGCTTTCTTT,CASSSGLGGKDTEAFF
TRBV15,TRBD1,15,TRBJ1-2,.,TGTGCCACCAGCAGTCTCCCGGGACAGTTCTATGGCTACACCTTC,CATSSLPGQFYGYTF
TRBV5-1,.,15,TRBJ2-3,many,TGCGCCAGCAGCCACGACTCAAAGGTTGGGGATACGCAGTATTTT,CASSHDSKVGDTQYF
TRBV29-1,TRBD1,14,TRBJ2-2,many,TGCAGCGTTGACGAGACAGGGTCCACCGGGGAGCTGTTTTTT,CSVDETGSTGELFF
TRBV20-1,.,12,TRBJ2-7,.,TGCAGTGCTAGACCGGGGACCGACGAGCAGTACTTC,CSARPGTDEQYF
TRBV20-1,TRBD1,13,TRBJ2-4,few,TGCAGTGCTCCGGGACAGGGGAGAAACATTCAGTACTTC,CSAPGQGRNIQYF
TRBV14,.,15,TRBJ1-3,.,TGTGCCAGCAGCCAACTCGGGAGCTCTGGAAACACCATATATTTT,CASSQLGSSGNTIYF
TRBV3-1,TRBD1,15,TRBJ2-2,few,TGTGCCAGCAGCCGAGGCGGGACAGGGACCGGGGAGCTGTTTTTT,CASSRGGTGTGELFF
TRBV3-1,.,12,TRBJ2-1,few,TGTGCCAGCAGCCACGGGACTGGGAAGCAGTTCTTC,CASSHGTGKQFF
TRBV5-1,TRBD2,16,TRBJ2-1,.,TGCGCCAGCAGCACCACTCCTAGCGGGAGCGGGGAGGAGCAGTTCTTC,CASSTTPSGSGEEQFF
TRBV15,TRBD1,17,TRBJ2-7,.,TGTGCCACCAGCAGAGATCGGAGGACAGGGAAACGCCACGAGCAGTACTTC,CATSRDRRTGKRHEQYF
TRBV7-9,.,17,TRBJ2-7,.,TGTGCCAGCAGCTTACAGTCCCATTCCCTCCATCTCTACGAGCAGTACTTC,CASSLQSHSLHLYEQYF
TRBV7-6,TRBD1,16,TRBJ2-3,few,TGTGCCAGCAGCTTACTAGTTGCAGGGGGAATACATACGCAGTATTTT,CASSLLVAGGIHTQYF
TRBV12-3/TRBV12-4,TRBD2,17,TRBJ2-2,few,TGTGCCAGCAGCCTTTCTCCGACTAGCGGGAGGCCCGGGGAGCTGTTTTTT,CASSLSPTSGRPGELFF
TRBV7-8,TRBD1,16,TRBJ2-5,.,TGTGCCAGCAGCTTAGATCTTCGACAGGGGGGGGAGACCCAGTACTTC,CASSLDLRQGGETQYF
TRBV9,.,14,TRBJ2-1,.,TGTGCCAGCAGCCGGGATATCCCCTCGAATGAGCAGTTCTTC,CASSRDIPSNEQFF
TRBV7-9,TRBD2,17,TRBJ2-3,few,TGTGCCAGCAGCTTAGCGCGGGCTAGCGGGAGTTCAGATACGCAGTATTTT,CASSLARASGSSDTQYF
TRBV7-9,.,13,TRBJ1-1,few,TGTGCCAGCAGCTCCCGACAGAACACTGAAGCTTTCTTT,CASSSRQNTEAFF
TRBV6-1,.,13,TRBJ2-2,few,TGTGCGGGGGTCATCATGGACACCGGGGAGCTGTTTTTT,CAGVIMDTGELFF
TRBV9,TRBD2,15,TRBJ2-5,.,TGTGCCAGCAGCGCGGGACTAGCGGGGCGAGAGACCCAGTACTTC,CASSAGLAGRETQYF
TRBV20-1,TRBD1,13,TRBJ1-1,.,TGCAGTGCTATCGGACAGGGGGCAACTGAAGCTTTCTTT,CSAIGQGATEAFF
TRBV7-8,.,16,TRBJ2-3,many,TGTGCCAGCAGCTTTCCAGCGCCAGCTAGCACAGATACGCAGTATTTT,CASSFPAPASTDTQYF
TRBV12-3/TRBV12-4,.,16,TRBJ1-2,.,TGTGCCAGCAGTTTGCCAGCTCAAGGAGCTAACTATGGCTACACCTTC,CASSLPAQGANYGYTF
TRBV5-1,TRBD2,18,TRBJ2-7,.,TGCGCCAGCAGCTTGGTTACTAGCGGGATCTTCGAGACCTACGAGCAGTACTTC,CASSLVTSGIFETYEQYF
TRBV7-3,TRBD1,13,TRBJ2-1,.,TGTGCCAGCAGCTACGACAGGGGCTATGAGCAGTTCTTC,CASSYDRGYEQFF
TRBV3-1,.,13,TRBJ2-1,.,TGTGCCAGCAGCCAAGAACCGGGCACTGAGCAGTTCTTC,CASSQEPGTEQFF
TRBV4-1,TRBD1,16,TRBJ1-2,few,TGCGCCAGCAGCTTCCAGGACAGGGGGCCAGTCTATGGCTACACCTTC,CASSFQDRGPVYGYTF
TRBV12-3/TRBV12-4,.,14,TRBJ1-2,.,TGTGCCAGCAGTTTGGGGAGGGGCCTCTATGGCTACACCTTC,CASSLGRGLYGYTF
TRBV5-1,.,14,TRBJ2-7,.,TGCGCCAGCAGCGCAGGTGGACATTATTACGAGCAGTACTTC,CASSAGGHYYEQYF
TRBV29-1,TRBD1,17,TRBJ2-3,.,TGCAGCGGCCTCAACCCGGGACAGCCAGGTAGCACAGATACGCAGTATTTT,CSGLNPGQPGSTDTQYF
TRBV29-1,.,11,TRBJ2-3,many,TGCAGCACCACGGGGGATTTTACGCAGTATTTT,CSTTGDFTQYF
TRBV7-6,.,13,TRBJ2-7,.,TGTGCCAGCAGCTCGGGACGTTTCTACGAGCAGTACTTC,CASSSGRFYEQYF
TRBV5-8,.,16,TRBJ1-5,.,TGTGCCAGCAGCTTTCTTACAGTCCTGTTCAATCAGCCCCAGCATTTT,CASSFLTVLFNQPQHF
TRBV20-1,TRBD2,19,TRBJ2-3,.,TGCAGTGCTAGGGCCCCTATGCGGACTAGCGGCCCCCGGAAGGATACGCAGTATTTT,CSARAPMRTSGPRKDTQYF
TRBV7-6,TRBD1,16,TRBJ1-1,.,TGTGCCAGCAGCCCAGAAACAGGGGGCGCGGCCACTGAAGCTTTCTTT,CASSPETGGAATEAFF
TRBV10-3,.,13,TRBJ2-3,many,TGTGCCATCAGTGGGGTGGATACAGATACGCAGTATTTT,CAISGVDTDTQYF
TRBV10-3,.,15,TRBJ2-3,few,TGTGCCATCAGTGAGCTAGGGGCGGCGGCTGGCGGCGGGTATTTT,CAISELGAAAGGGYF
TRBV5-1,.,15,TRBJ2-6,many,TGCGCCAGCAGCGGAACACTCTCTGGGGCCAACGTCCTGACTTTC,CASSGTLSGANVLTF
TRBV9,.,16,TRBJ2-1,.,TGTGCCAGCAGCGTAGGAGGGCTCCCCCGGATAGGAGAGCAGTTCTTC,CASSVGGLPRIGEQFF
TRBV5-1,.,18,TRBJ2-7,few,TGCGCCAGCAGCCTACTTCTGGTGAGGACCGAGGGGTTCGACGAGCAGTACTTC,CASSLLLVRTEGFDEQYF
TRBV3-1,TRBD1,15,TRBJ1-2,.,TGTGCCAGCAGCCAAGACGGCAGGGGGGCCTATGGCTACACCTTC,CASSQDGRGAYGYTF
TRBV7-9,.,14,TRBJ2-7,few,TGTGCCAGCAGCCCTGGGGGACGGGACTACGAGCAGTACTTC,CASSPGGRDYEQYF
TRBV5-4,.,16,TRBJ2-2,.,TGTGCCAGCAGCTTGGGCCAGGGGAGGTTCACCGGGGAGCTGTTTTTT,CASSLGQGRFTGELFF
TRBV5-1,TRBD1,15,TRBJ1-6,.,TGCGCCAGCAGCTTGTGGGACAGCCATAATTCACCCCTCCACTTT,CASSLWDSHNSPLHF
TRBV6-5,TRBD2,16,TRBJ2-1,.,TGTGCCAGCAGTTACGGGACTAGCGGGAGGTTAGATGAGCAGTTCTTC,CASSYGTSGRLDEQFF
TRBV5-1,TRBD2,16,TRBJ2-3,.,TGCGCCAGCAGGCCCGGGACTAGCGGGAGCGCAGATACGCAGTATTTT,CASRPGTSGSADTQYF
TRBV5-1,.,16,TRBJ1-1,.,TGCGCCAGCAGCTTGGTATTCTTCGGGGGGAACACTGAAGCTTTCTTT,CASSLVFFGGNTEAFF
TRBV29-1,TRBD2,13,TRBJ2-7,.,TGCAGCGTTGATAGCGGGACCTCCTACGAGCAGTACTTC,CSVDSGTSYEQYF
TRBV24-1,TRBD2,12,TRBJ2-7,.,TGTGCCACCAGGGGCGGGGGTGACGAGCAGTACTTC,CATRGGGDEQYF
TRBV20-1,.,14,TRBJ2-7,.,TGCAGTGCTAGAGCCCCGGGACGGTCCTACGAGCAGTACTTC,CSARAPGRSYEQYF
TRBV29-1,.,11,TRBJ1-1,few,.,CSVVGPGEAFF